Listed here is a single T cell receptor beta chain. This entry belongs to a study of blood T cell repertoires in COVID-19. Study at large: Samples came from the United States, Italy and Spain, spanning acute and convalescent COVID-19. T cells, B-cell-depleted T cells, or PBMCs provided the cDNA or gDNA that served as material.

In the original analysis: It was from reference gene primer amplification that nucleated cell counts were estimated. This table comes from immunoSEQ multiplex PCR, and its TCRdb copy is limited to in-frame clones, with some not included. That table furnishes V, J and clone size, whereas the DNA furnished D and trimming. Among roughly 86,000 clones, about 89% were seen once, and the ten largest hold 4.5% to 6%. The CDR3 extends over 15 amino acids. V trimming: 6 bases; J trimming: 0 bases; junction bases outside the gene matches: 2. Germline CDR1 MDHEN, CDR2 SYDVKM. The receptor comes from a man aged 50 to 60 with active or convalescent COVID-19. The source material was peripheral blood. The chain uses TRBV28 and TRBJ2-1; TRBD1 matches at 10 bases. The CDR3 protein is CASRGQGSSYNEQFF. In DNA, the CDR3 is TGTGCCAGCAGGGGACAGGGGAGCTCCTACAATGAGCAGTTCTTC.